Following are 3 T cell receptor beta chains from one sample sequenced in a study of T cells in localized non-small cell lung cancer. Libraries were prepared by immunoSEQ multiplex PCR; TCRdb keeps only in-frame clonotypes and omits some of them. The sample includes 25,000 to 40,000 clones, around 80% of them seen just once. This material consisted of peripheral blood, taken before any cancer treatment. The receptors derive from a male donor at least 60 years old with stage II squamous cell lung carcinoma.

V gene TRBV5-6 combines with J gene TRBJ1-1, with 8 positions matching TRBD1. V lost 4 bases, J lost 13 bases, and 9 bases stayed unmatched. This CDR3 comprises 12 residues. Germline assignment: CDR1 SGHDT and CDR2 YYEEEE. The chain's CDR3 is CASSPRTGICFF. CDR3 coding DNA: TGTGCCAGCAGCCCTAGGACAGGGATTTGTTTCTTT.

The chain uses TRBV30 and TRBJ2-7; D might be TRBD1 or TRBD2, each matching 5 bases. Trimming stripped 7 bases from V and 9 bases from J, with 19 bases between. The CDR3 has 12 amino acids. CDR1 GTSNPN and CDR2 SVGIG come from the germline V gene (reference sequence). CDR3 nucleotides: TGTGCCTTCCCGCGAAGGGGCGGAGGGCAGTACTTC. Protein: CAFPRRGGGQYF.

The rearrangement uses TRBV7-8 and TRBJ1-5, with 12 bases lining up with TRBD1. The CDR3 covers 15 residues. The J segment lost 4 bases and the V segment lost 4 bases, leaving 2 bases of the junction unmatched. From germline, CDR1 is SGHVS and CDR2 FQNEAQ. CDR3 coding DNA: TGTGCCAGCAGCTCGGGACAGGGGGCGAATCAGCCCCAGCATTTT. This translates into CASSSGQGANQPQHF.